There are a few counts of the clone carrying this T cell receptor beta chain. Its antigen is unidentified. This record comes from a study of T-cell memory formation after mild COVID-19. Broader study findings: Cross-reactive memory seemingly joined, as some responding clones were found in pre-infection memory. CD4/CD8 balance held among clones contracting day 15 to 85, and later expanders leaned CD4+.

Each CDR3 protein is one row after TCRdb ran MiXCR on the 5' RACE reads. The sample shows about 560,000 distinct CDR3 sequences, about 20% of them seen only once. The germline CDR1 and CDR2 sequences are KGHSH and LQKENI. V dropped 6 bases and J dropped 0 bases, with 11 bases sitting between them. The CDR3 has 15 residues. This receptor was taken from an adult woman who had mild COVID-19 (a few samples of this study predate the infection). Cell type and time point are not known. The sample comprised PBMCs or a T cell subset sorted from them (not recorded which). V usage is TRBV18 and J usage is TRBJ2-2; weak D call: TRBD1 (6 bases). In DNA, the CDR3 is TGTGCCAGCTCGAGGGACACAACGAACACCGGGGAGCTGTTTTTT. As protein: CASSRDTTNTGELFF.